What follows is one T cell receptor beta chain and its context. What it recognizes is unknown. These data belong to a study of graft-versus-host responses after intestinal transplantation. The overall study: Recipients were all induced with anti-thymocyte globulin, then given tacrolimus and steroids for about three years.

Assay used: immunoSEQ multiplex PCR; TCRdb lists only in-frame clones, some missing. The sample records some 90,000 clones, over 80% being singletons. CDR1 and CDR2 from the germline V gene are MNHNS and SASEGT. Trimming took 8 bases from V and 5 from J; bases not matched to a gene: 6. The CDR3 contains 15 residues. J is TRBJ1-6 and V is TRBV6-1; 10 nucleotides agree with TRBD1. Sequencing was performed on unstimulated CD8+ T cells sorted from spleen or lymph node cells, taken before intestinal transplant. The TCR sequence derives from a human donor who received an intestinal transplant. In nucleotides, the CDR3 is TGTGCCAGCGGACCCGGGACAGGGGATAATTCACCCCTCCACTTT. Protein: CASGPGTGDNSPLHF.